This T cell receptor beta chain was captured in a study of OX40 agonist ivuxolimab in advanced cancers. Overall study context: Ivuxolimab, an agonist antibody against OX40 (CD134), was given to patients. People who had prior anti-PD-1, anti-PD-L1 or anti-CTLA-4 therapy could take part, and around 43% had some.

Systemic immunosuppression or a history of autoimmune disease excluded patients. Samples of blood were obtained at baseline, on cycle 4 day 1, and on cycle 7 day 1. Here immunoSEQ multiplex PCR was the method, and the copy in TCRdb shows in-frame clones only, minus some. The data hold about 70,000 clones, with 70% to 90% observed a single time. In regard to this clone: A much more abundant neighbour one base away suggests this may be a read error.

Germline values: CDR1 SGHTA, CDR2 FQGNSA. This CDR3 spans 14 amino acids. The V gene is TRBV7-2, the J gene TRBJ1-6; TRBD1 agrees at 9 bases. The receptor was derived from an adult with an advanced solid tumor such as melanoma, head and neck, liver or kidney cancer. This specimen consisted of CD4+ or CD8+ T cells sorted from blood, obtained in a trial of the OX40 agonist ivuxolimab. CDR3 region: CASSSGQGYSPPHF. The CDR3 DNA follows: TGTGCCAGCAGCTCGGGACAGGGTTATTCACCCCCCCACTTT.